Each of the 23 T cell receptor beta chains below was sequenced from the same sample in a study of shared clonotypes between healthy human individuals. TCRdb's copy holds only in-frame clones and misses some; the assay was immunoSEQ multiplex PCR. The sample holds approximately 1.5 million clones, roughly 98.5% seen once. Sequenced material: naive CD4+ T cells sorted from blood. Subset noted: CD45RA+ positively selected. These receptors were obtained from a man between 25 and 39 years old in good health.

This rearrangement joins TRBV9 to TRBJ2-1; TRBD2 matches at 9 bases. This CDR3 contains 16 residues. V shed 4 bases, J shed 3 bases, and the junction held 8 bases outside the gene matches. Germline V gene lookup returns CDR1 SGDLS and CDR2 YYNGEE. The CDR3 sequence: CASSFLSGSGYNEQFF. DNA of the CDR3: TGTGCCAGCAGCTTCCTTAGCGGGAGCGGCTACAATGAGCAGTTCTTC. The variable domain in full, completed from reference TRBV9 and TRBJ2-1, reads DSGVTQTPKHLITATGQRVTLRCSPRSGDLSVYWYQQSLDQGLQFLIQYYNGEERAKGNILERFSAQQFPDLHSELNLSSLELGDSALYFCASSFLSGSGYNEQFFGPGTRLTVL.

The genes are TRBV28 and TRBJ1-1; D not certain. The ends were cut back, 5 bases at V and 1 base at J, with 11 bases in the middle. The CDR3 covers 14 residues. Germline V gene data show CDR1 as MDHEN and CDR2 as SYDVKM. CDR3 region: CASSAFPRNTEAFF. CDR3 DNA: TGTGCCAGCAGTGCCTTCCCCAGGAACACTGAAGCTTTCTTT. Filled out from reference TRBV28 and TRBJ1-1, the complete variable domain reads DVKVTQSSRYLVKRTGEKVFLECVQDMDHENMFWYRQDPGLGLRLIYFSYDVKMKEKGDIPEGYSVSREKKERFSLILESASTNQTSMYLCASSAFPRNTEAFFGQGTRLTVV.

V gene TRBV7-9 combines with J gene TRBJ2-1; TRBD2 aligns across 13 bases. Looked up from germline, CDR1 is SEHNR and CDR2 is FQNEAQ (reference sequence). V shed 5 bases, J shed 9 bases, and the junction held 7 bases outside the gene matches. The CDR3 has 15 residues. CDR3 in amino acids: CASSATSGRAVEQFF. The CDR3 region has the DNA TGTGCCAGCAGCGCAACTAGCGGGAGGGCAGTTGAGCAGTTCTTC. Supplemented by reference TRBV7-9 and TRBJ2-1, the full variable domain reads DTGVSQNPRHKITKRGQNVTFRCDPISEHNRLYWYRQTLGQGPEFLTYFQNEAQLEKSRLLSDRFSAERPKGSFSTLEIQRTEQGDSAMYLCASSATSGRAVEQFFGPGTRLTVL.

Worth noting for this clone: Other DNA sequences within the sample encode an identical CDR3. The chain combines TRBV6-5 with TRBJ2-7; no definite D call. The CDR3 length is 12 residues. Germline V gene lookup returns CDR1 MNHEY and CDR2 SVGAGI. The V end was cut by 5 bases, the J end by 2 bases, with 7 bases between. CDR3 DNA sequence: TGTGCCAGCAGTAGGACGGCCTACGAGCAGTACTTC. Encoded protein: CASSRTAYEQYF.

The chain employs TRBV7-9 and TRBJ1-5; the D gene is possibly TRBD1 (6 bases). Per germline, CDR1 SEHNR and CDR2 FQNEAQ (reference sequence). V was shortened by 1 base and J by 6 bases, with 13 bases between the two germline ends. There are 15 residues in the CDR3. Written as DNA, the CDR3 is TGTGCCAGCAGCTTAGTTCTCGGGGGCGGTCAGCCCCAGCATTTT. The encoded protein is CASSLVLGGGQPQHF.

Written as DNA, the CDR3 is TGTGCCAGCAGGGGCAGCGGGAGGGCCTACGAGCAGTACTTC. It codes for CASRGSGRAYEQYF. The chain carries TRBV21-1 and TRBJ2-7; the table assigns TRBD2, which was not confirmed against the DNA. TRBV21-1 is termed a pseudogene. There are 14 residues in the CDR3.

In regard to this clone: The sample holds other DNA sequences that translate to the same CDR3. The J gene is TRBJ2-3, the V gene TRBV6-1, with TRBD2 identical over 7 bases. The ends lost 1 base at V and 0 bases at J; junction bases unmatched: 1. The CDR3 length is 15 residues. Per the germline V gene, CDR1 is MNHNS and CDR2 is SASEGT. The CDR3 reads CASSEVAGSTDTQYF. For the CDR3, the DNA is TGTGCCAGCAGTGAAGTAGCGGGCAGCACAGATACGCAGTATTTT.

V and J are TRBV30 and TRBJ2-1, with 8 bases fitting TRBD2. The CDR3 has 17 amino acids. Germline V lookup: CDR1 GTSNPN, CDR2 SVGIG (reference sequence). The junction had 24 bases not matched to a gene; V was cut back by 8 bases and J by 9 bases. CDR3 DNA sequence: TGTGCCGAGCCGTGCTACCCGAGCGGGAGCGTCCTCGGTGAGCAGTTCTTC. This encodes CAEPCYPSGSVLGEQFF.

The rearrangement joins TRBV7-8 to TRBJ1-2; 7 bases line up with TRBD1. Germline V lookup: CDR1 SGHVS, CDR2 FQNEAQ. The CDR3 extends over 13 amino acids. J gave up 4 bases and V 2 bases, and 1 base lay outside the gene matches. Written as DNA, the CDR3 is TGTGCCAGCAGCTTAACAGGGGCCTATGGCTACACCTTC. Translated: CASSLTGAYGYTF.

Details on this clone: Within the sample, other DNA sequences also encode this same CDR3. The chain uses TRBV5-1 and TRBJ2-7; D is perhaps TRBD1 or TRBD2 (5 bases each). The germline CDR1 and CDR2 sequences are SGHRS and YFSETQ. With 0 bases removed from V and 0 bases from J, the gap between germline ends came to 10 bases. This CDR3 spans 15 amino acids. CDR3 sequence: CASSLGGTSSYEQYF. CDR3 nucleotides: TGCGCCAGCAGCTTGGGGGGGACGAGCTCCTACGAGCAGTACTTC.

The genes are TRBV4-3 and TRBJ1-3, with TRBD1 identical over 9 bases. V lost 1 base, J lost 4 bases, and 5 bases stayed unmatched. The CDR3 runs 16 residues. Germline assignment: CDR1 LGHNA and CDR2 YSLEER. CDR3 region: CASSQVTGGAGNTIYF. The CDR3 DNA reads as TGCGCCAGCAGCCAAGTAACAGGGGGCGCGGGAAACACCATATATTTT.

The rearrangement joins TRBV27 to TRBJ2-1; possibly TRBD1 for D (5 bases). Looked up from germline, CDR1 is MNHEY and CDR2 is SMNVEV (reference sequence). The CDR3 sequence is 15 residues long. Trimming left V 2 bases short and J 9 bases short, with 17 bases between. CDR3 protein: CASSLDRIGKGEQFF. CDR3 nucleotides: TGTGCCAGCAGTTTAGACAGAATAGGGAAGGGTGAGCAGTTCTTC.

This clone was seen a single time. At the DNA level, this CDR3 is encoded by other sequences in the same sample as well. This chain connects TRBV9 to TRBJ1-1; D gene ambiguous. Looked up from germline, CDR1 is SGDLS and CDR2 is YYNGEE. V was trimmed by 0 bases and J by 1 base, leaving 4 bases between them. This CDR3 is built from 13 residues. CDR3 bases: TGTGCCAGCAGCGTAGCAGCGAACACTGAAGCTTTCTTT. Protein sequence: CASSVAANTEAFF.

The chain combines TRBV7-9 with TRBJ2-2; a weak D match, TRBD1 (6 bases). CDR1 and CDR2 from the germline V gene are SEHNR and FQNEAQ (reference sequence). This CDR3 contains 14 residues. V lost 5 bases and J lost 3, with 10 bases in between. CDR3 bases: TGTGCCAGCAGCAGACAGGCCCACACCGGGGAGCTGTTTTTT. It yields the protein CASSRQAHTGELFF.

The rearrangement joins TRBV11-2 to TRBJ2-7, with D uncertain. This CDR3 region has 15 residues. The germline V gene has CDR1 SGHAT and CDR2 FQNNGV. The V and J ends lost 1 base and 3 bases respectively, with 13 bases between them. The DNA of the CDR3 is TGTGCCAGCAGCTTAGTCGGGTGGGGTAACTACGAGCAGTACTTC. It specifies CASSLVGWGNYEQYF.

This rearrangement joins TRBV6-1 to TRBJ2-7; D remains unclear. V lost 7 bases and J 0 bases, leaving 13 bases between the germline ends. Germline CDR1 and CDR2: MNHNS and SASEGT. The CDR3 totals 14 residues. The CDR3 DNA reads as TGTGCCAGCATGAACGGGCTCAGCTCCTACGAGCAGTACTTC. Translating gives CASMNGLSSYEQYF.

The chain joins TRBV2 to TRBJ1-3; TRBD1 is a possible D gene (5 bases). CDR3 length: 16 residues. V shed 2 bases and J shed 2 bases, with 13 bases lying between them. Germline V gene data show CDR1 as SNHLY and CDR2 as FYNNEI. The CDR3 DNA follows: TGTGCCAGCAGTGAATATCTGGGGGTAGCTGGAAACACCATATATTTT. Amino acid sequence: CASSEYLGVAGNTIYF.

This clone was seen once. As DNA, the CDR3 is TGTGCCAGCGGTCCCACAGCGGGAGAGTACAATGAGCAGTTCTTC. Translating gives CASGPTAGEYNEQFF. This chain connects TRBV11-2 to TRBJ2-1, with 8 bases that match TRBD2. The CDR3 is made up of 15 amino acids. Germline V lookup: CDR1 SGHAT, CDR2 FQNNGV. Trimming removed 8 bases from V and 4 bases from J; junction bases left unmatched: 10.

The chain is built from TRBV6-1 and TRBJ1-5, with D unclear. Germline CDR1 MNHNS, CDR2 SASEGT. With 1 base removed from V and 6 bases from J, the gap between germline ends came to 4 bases. The CDR3 runs 12 residues. CDR3 region: CASSEGIQPQHF. DNA for the CDR3: TGTGCCAGCAGTGAAGGAATTCAGCCCCAGCATTTT.

A remark on this clone: This specimen includes other DNA sequences encoding the same CDR3. This chain uses TRBV11-2 with TRBJ2-3; D gene uncertain. The CDR3 covers 14 residues. V lost 1 base, J lost 1 base, and 6 bases lay in between. Germline V gene data show CDR1 as SGHAT and CDR2 as FQNNGV. The CDR3: CASSLGLRTDTQYF. The CDR3 nucleotides are TGTGCCAGCAGCTTAGGACTTCGCACAGATACGCAGTATTTT.

CDR3 coding DNA: TGTGCCAGCAGCTGGGGACTAGCGGTTAGCACAGATACGCAGTATTTT. Its protein is CASSWGLAVSTDTQYF. The chain joins TRBV5-6 to TRBJ2-3, with 11 bases identical to TRBD2. Trimming at V came to 3 bases and at J to 0 bases, leaving 3 bases not matched to a gene. The CDR3 length is 16 residues. CDR1 and CDR2 (germline): SGHDT, YYEEEE.

The chain links TRBV4-1 to TRBJ2-6; D unresolved. The CDR3 totals 14 residues. Germline values: CDR1 MGHRA, CDR2 YSYEKL. Trimming shortened V by 0 bases and J by 9 bases, and 9 bases separated the two germline ends. CDR3 in DNA: TGCGCCAGCAGCCAAGAGGCGGCCTACAACGTCCTGACTTTC. It yields the protein CASSQEAAYNVLTF.

The CDR3 DNA reads TGTGCCAGCAACAGTCTCCACGAGTCCTCCTACGAGCAGTACTTC. It is translated as CASNSLHESSYEQYF. J is TRBJ2-7 and V is TRBV7-9; no clear D. Trimming removed 7 bases from V and 0 bases from J, with 16 bases in between. Germline CDR1 SEHNR, CDR2 FQNEAQ (reference sequence). The CDR3 is 15 amino acids.